This is a list of T cell receptor beta chains from one sample in a study of beta chain features in type 1 diabetes. Assay: immunoSEQ multiplex PCR; the TCRdb copy retains only in-frame clones and omits some. The table lists about 650,000 clones, around 12% of them singletons, with approximately 0.11% in the top ten. Source material: naive CD4+ T cells from blood. The source is a man aged 25 to 45 with type 1 diabetes. CDR3s leave out the opening cysteine and the closing phenylalanine or tryptophan. D genes are given only for firm matches.

V | D | CDR3
TRBV7-9 | TRBD1 | ASSIQGADEQF
TRBV28 | TRBD1 | ASRSGTGEYNEQF
TRBV11-2 | - | ASSTRSSGYEQY
TRBV7-8 | TRBD2 | ASSLTPRAGGATDTQY
TRBV18 | - | ASSPLQDSGTEAF
TRBV4-1 | - | ASSQEGDNSPLH
TRBV9 | - | ASSARDGATNEKLF
TRBV6-5 | - | ASSYSGGAAGNTIY
TRBV4-3 | TRBD1 | ASRPQDRMNTEAF
TRBV9 | - | ASSEVDWSSGNTIY
TRBV30 | TRBD1 | AWSVGDRNNEKLF
TRBV11-2 | TRBD1 | ASSLAQGAVEQF
TRBV7-2 | TRBD1 | ASSARGGTGGTGYT
TRBV6-5 | - | ASSYSLAENTEAF
TRBV18 | TRBD2 | ASSPLAGGYMDTQY
TRBV19 | - | ASSPSMGTDTQY
TRBV29-1 | - | SVEKGPGGPGPDTQY
TRBV14 | TRBD1 | ASSQEGGAVEF
TRBV7-2 | - | ASSLSRARTDTQY
TRBV7-3 | - | ASSFVGNEQF
TRBV18 | - | ASSPGILNQPQH
TRBV29-1 | - | SVELGYEQY
TRBV27 | - | ADYEQY
TRBV2 | - | ASISGGGTEQY
TRBV7-9 | TRBD2 | ASSRISGTTDYEQY
TRBV7-2 | - | ASSLMRQASDTQY
TRBV5-4 | - | ASSLSTGGQETQY
TRBV7-2 | TRBD1 | ASTRDRGHGYT
TRBV7-8 | - | ASSSGISYEQY
TRBV2 | TRBD1 | ASRDRDLAQPQH
TRBV28 | TRBD1 | ASSSSGTGFQETQY
TRBV5-1 | - | ASSLDGRSNYGYT
TRBV4-2 | TRBD2 | ASSQEGAGGSYNEQF
TRBV29-1 | TRBD1 | SVESFGQGWTEAF
TRBV29-1 | TRBD2 | SVAQAGGTDTQY
TRBV2 | - | ASSAGFTLDEQY
TRBV29-1 | TRBD1 | SVGAQGGEQY
TRBV18 | TRBD1 | ASSPPGQGSPYEQY
TRBV27 | - | ASSLGRSSYEQY
TRBV7-9 | TRBD1 | ASSFGTDQPLH
TRBV7-2 | - | ASSFIRTGELF
TRBV4-3 | TRBD2 | ASSQASGNNEQF